This T cell receptor (beta chain) was sequenced in a study of blood T cell repertoires in COVID-19 (TCRdb year 2020). About the full investigation: The collaborator samples originated in the United States, Italy and Spain and spanned the acute and convalescent phases of COVID-19. The prospective study material was composed of cDNA or gDNA derived from T cells, B-cell-depleted T cells, or PBMCs. Subjects who had been exposed to COVID-19, were actively infected with it, or had recovered from it provided the deeply sampled blood TCRbeta repertoires that made up the dataset. The repertoires were made available in a free public database intended to serve as a resource for research on the immune response to SARS-CoV-2. Samples came from the ongoing ImmuneRACE study (first 160 participants) plus 1,254 subjects from 6 global collaborators. A de-identified subject ID, COVID-19 status, age in years and sex were almost always included in the sample metadata. Where HLA class I and class II types were available, the types were taken from metadata supplied by the sample provider, not from assay-based typing. Results and caveats for the whole study, not just this receptor: The amount of clinical and demographic metadata varied by source and participant and was provided uncurated.

Each collaborating institution followed its own protocols to collect whole blood in K2EDTA tubes. Collaborator samples were shipped for TCRbeta analysis as frozen whole blood, isolated PBMCs, or DNA extracted from either sample type. TCRbeta CDR3 regions were amplified from genomic DNA by means of the immunoSEQ Assay, a bias-controlled multiplex PCR. The authors' analysis ran thus. The number of nucleated cells in each sample was estimated by amplification of reference gene primers within the assay. To quantify the absolute abundance of each unique TCRbeta CDR3 rearrangement, sequence reads were collapsed and filtered. Productive Simpson clonality was computed per sample as the square root of Simpson's diversity index over productive rearrangements. Entries here come from immuneACCESS through TCRdb and include only in-frame sequences with V and J called. Some clones fail to appear in such tables; in the studies checked, an unresolved V gene covers under half of the shortfall, and the cause of the remainder is unknown. V and J calls and clone size are copied from that table; D and trimming were computed from the DNA. The sample table records over 250,000 clones; roughly 90% of these occur just once. Under 15% of the sample goes to the ten largest clones.

Remarks on this clone: Its binding antigen is unknown. It has no much larger one-base neighbor in the sample; base qualities were not kept.

From its cysteine to its phenylalanine, the CDR3 spans 13 amino acids. The CDR3 DNA has 39 bases and is translated from base 1. Deletion took 0 bases off V and 10 bases off J, with a span of 10 bases between the germline ends. The CDR1 and CDR2 encoded by the germline V gene (reference sequence) are LGHDT and YNNKEL. This TCR came from a woman aged 60 to 75 with acute or convalescent COVID-19. The chain is assembled from TRBV3-1 (or the pseudogene TRBV3-2) and TRBJ2-1; a tentative D call is TRBD2 (6 bases match). The source material was peripheral blood. The CDR3 region has the sequence CASSQDVRGEQFF. Here is the DNA: TGTGCCAGCAGCCAAGATGTGCGGGGCGAGCAGTTCTTC.